This T cell receptor (beta chain) was obtained from a study of radiation and T cells in renal cell carcinoma. Findings and limits, study-wide: Pretreatment tumor biopsies were lacking, so baseline clonotypes are unknown. In blood, top tumor clones expanded by 2 weeks, shrinking by 4.

The germline CDR1 and CDR2 sequences are SGDLS and YYNGEE. V shed 4 bases and J 6 bases; nucleotides not matched to a gene: 6. The CDR3 covers 14 residues. Sequencing was performed with immunoSEQ multiplex PCR; in TCRdb, only in-frame clones are kept and a portion is missing. Of more than 120,000 clones listed, around 88% are singletons. Concerning this clone: Its antigen is still unknown.

The time point: blood 4 weeks post-SBRT, at nephrectomy. Treatment of the sample: 15 Gy SBRT to primary tumor, nephrectomy 4 weeks later. Nephrectomy followed 15 Gy stereotactic body radiation by 4 weeks. This renal cell carcinoma was of the clear cell type. Specimen: blood, collected from a patient whose treatment included radiotherapy and nephrectomy. The sequence was collected from a woman between 45 and 65 years old with renal cell carcinoma. V is TRBV9 and J is TRBJ2-2; 7 bases fit TRBD1. For the CDR3, the DNA is TGTGCCAGCAGCTCGCCCACAGGGGCCGGGGAGCTGTTTTTT. It is translated as CASSSPTGAGELFF. Together with reference TRBV9 and TRBJ2-2, the CDR3 gives the full variable domain: DSGVTQTPKHLITATGQRVTLRCSPRSGDLSVYWYQQSLDQGLQFLIQYYNGEERAKGNILERFSAQQFPDLHSELNLSSLELGDSALYFCASSSPTGAGELFFGEGSRLTVL.